This TCR beta chain was recovered during a study of T cells in localized non-small cell lung cancer. Study observations and caveats: A median around 57 of the top 100 tumor clones appeared in adjacent lung. Uninvolved adjacent lung showed the highest T cell clonality, exceeding tumor.

In germline, CDR1 is LGHNT, CDR2 FRNRAP. This CDR3 is built from 14 residues. Trimming stripped 7 bases from V and 2 bases from J, with 14 bases between. The repertoire was sequenced with immunoSEQ multiplex PCR; TCRdb's copy has only in-frame clones and lacks some. The table includes approximately 2,000 clones, under 45% detected once. With respect to this clone: Its specificity is unknown.

This chain connects TRBV12-5 to TRBJ1-1, with D perhaps TRBD1 (5 bases). Source: lung tumor tissue, taken before any cancer treatment. The sequence was obtained from a female donor over 55 with stage I lung adenocarcinoma. This CDR3 is CASAPWDGNTEAFF. CDR3 sequence (DNA): TGTGCTAGTGCCCCCTGGGACGGCAACACTGAAGCTTTCTTT.